Presented here are 32 T cell receptor beta chains from one specimen sequenced in a study of blood T cell repertoires in COVID-19. Profiling relied on immunoSEQ multiplex PCR, and the TCRdb table lists in-frame clones only, not all of them. This table holds about 91,000 clones, approximately 86% found once. The sequenced sample was peripheral blood. Receptor source: a woman between 70 and 85 years old with acute or convalescent COVID-19.

The chain joins TRBV18 to TRBJ1-5; the D gene is possibly TRBD1 (6 bases). The V end was cut by 0 bases, the J end by 5 bases, with 8 bases between. The CDR3 length is 14 residues. In germline, CDR1 is KGHSH, CDR2 LQKENI. This chain's CDR3 is CASSPPGGDQPQHF. In DNA form, the CDR3 reads TGTGCCAGCTCACCACCAGGGGGTGATCAGCCCCAGCATTTT.

The V gene is TRBV19, the J gene TRBJ1-6; D call uncertain. Germline V gene data show CDR1 as LNHDA and CDR2 as SQIVND (reference sequence). V lost 8 bases to trimming and J lost 7 bases, with 15 bases between them. CDR3 length: 14 residues. The CDR3 sequence: CASGVGNRNSPLHF. DNA of the CDR3: TGTGCCAGTGGTGTCGGGAATCGCAATTCACCCCTCCACTTT.

V is TRBV5-1 and J is TRBJ1-2; no firm D call. V lost 0 bases and J 0 bases, leaving 6 bases between the germline ends. The germline V gene encodes CDR1 SGHRS and CDR2 YFSETQ. CDR3 length equals 14 residues. The CDR3 DNA reads TGCGCCAGCAGCTTGGAGAGCTCTAACTATGGCTACACCTTC. Translating it yields CASSLESSNYGYTF. Full variable domain (rest looked up from reference TRBV5-1 and TRBJ1-2): KAGVTQTPRYLIKTRGQQVTLSCSPISGHRSVSWYQQTPGQGLQFLFEYFSETQRNKGNFPGRFSGRQFSNSRSEMNVSTLELGDSALYLCASSLESSNYGYTFGSGTRLTVV.

The V gene is TRBV18, the J gene TRBJ2-7, with 11 bases identical to TRBD2. Losses at the gene ends were 2 bases for V and 3 bases for J; bases not matched to a gene: 3. CDR1 and CDR2 from the germline V gene are KGHSH and LQKENI. CDR3 length: 15 amino acids. The CDR3 is CASSPSLAGVYEQYF. In nucleotides, the CDR3 is TGTGCCAGCTCACCATCACTAGCGGGAGTCTACGAGCAGTACTTC.

The chain combines TRBV13 with TRBJ2-3; 8 bases match TRBD2. Trimming removed 5 bases from V and 2 bases from J; junction bases left unmatched: 6. The germline CDR1 and CDR2 sequences are PRHDT and FYEKMQ (reference sequence). The CDR3 runs 15 residues. This CDR3 reads CASSRTSHPTDTQYF. CDR3 sequence (DNA): TGTGCCAGCAGCAGGACTAGCCACCCCACAGATACGCAGTATTTT.

This clone was recorded once. The chain joins TRBV4-2 to TRBJ2-2; D may be TRBD2 (6 bases). CDR1 is LGHNA, CDR2 YNFKEQ, per germline. This CDR3 has 17 residues. The V end lost 3 bases, the J end lost 1 base, and 15 bases lay between the germline ends. CDR3 nucleotides: TGTGCCAGCAGCCAGGGGGACTGGGATCGGAACACCGGGGAGCTGTTTTTT. Encoded protein: CASSQGDWDRNTGELFF.

The chain carries TRBV7-3 and TRBJ2-2, with 7 bases matching TRBD1. Trimming took 6 bases from V and 4 from J; bases not matched to a gene: 5. Germline V gives CDR1 SGHTA, CDR2 FQGTGA. CDR3 size: 14 residues. CDR3 in amino acids: CASRPNRGTGELFF. CDR3 nucleotides: TGTGCCAGCAGGCCAAACAGGGGCACCGGGGAGCTGTTTTTT.

J is TRBJ1-2 and V is TRBV4-1; D gene unclear. This CDR3 has 16 residues. Germline CDR1 reads MGHRA; CDR2 reads YSYEKL. The V gene lost 1 base and the J gene lost 3 bases, with 15 bases spanning the gap. CDR3 region: CASSQVLAGDHYGYTF. The CDR3 DNA reads as TGCGCCAGCAGCCAAGTGTTGGCAGGCGATCACTATGGCTACACCTTC.

The chain carries TRBV19 and TRBJ1-4, with D possibly matching TRBD1 (5 bases). The CDR3 loop spans 15 amino acids. The germline V gene has CDR1 LNHDA and CDR2 SQIVND (reference sequence). Trimming took off 9 bases at V and 8 bases at J, with 22 bases between the two ends. CDR3 residues: CASRGLGTSGEKLFF. CDR3 DNA: TGTGCCAGCCGGGGGTTGGGGACCTCGGGAGAAAAACTGTTTTTT.

The V gene is TRBV20-1, the J gene TRBJ2-2; 12 positions match TRBD2. Per germline, CDR1 DFQATT and CDR2 SNEGSKA (reference sequence). The CDR3 totals 15 residues. V lost 6 bases, J lost 7 bases, and 9 bases stayed unmatched. The CDR3 here is CSASGPSGRVGELFF. Written as DNA, the CDR3 is TGCAGTGCCAGTGGGCCTAGCGGGAGGGTCGGGGAGCTGTTTTTT.

This chain links TRBV6-6 with TRBJ2-5; 9 nucleotides align to TRBD2. CDR1 is MNHNY and CDR2 is SVGAGI in the germline V gene (reference sequence). The CDR3 runs to 15 residues. J was trimmed by 10 bases and V by 0 bases; bases with no gene match: 9. The CDR3 loop reads CASSYSAGGHGDQYF. CDR3 DNA: TGTGCCAGCAGTTACTCCGCGGGGGGGCACGGGGACCAGTACTTC.

This clone was picked up a small number of times. V and J are TRBV7-9 and TRBJ1-5, with D maybe TRBD1 (5 bases). Germline CDR1 is SEHNR and CDR2 is FQNEAQ (reference sequence). Trimming stripped 7 bases from V and 5 bases from J, with 9 bases between. The CDR3 covers 12 residues. This CDR3 reads CASKRGDQPQHF. The CDR3 nucleotides are TGTGCCAGCAAGCGGGGCGATCAGCCCCAGCATTTT.

The chain employs TRBV15 and TRBJ2-7, with 8 positions matching TRBD1. V trimming: 3 bases; J trimming: 3 bases; junction bases outside the gene matches: 7. CDR1 LNHNV and CDR2 YYDKDF come from the germline V gene (reference sequence). The CDR3 is 15 amino acids. The CDR3 DNA is TGTGCCACCAGCAGCCCCGGGACAGGCCACTACGAGCAGTACTTC. Its protein product is CATSSPGTGHYEQYF.

This clone occurred a few times. The chain has TRBV5-6 and TRBJ1-5; weak D call: TRBD1 (5 bases). Trimming removed 4 bases at V and 8 bases at J, with 16 bases between. Germline V gene data show CDR1 as SGHDT and CDR2 as YYEEEE. The CDR3 consists of 14 residues. The chain's CDR3 is CASSQGLNSKPQHF. DNA of the CDR3: TGTGCCAGCAGCCAGGGACTAAATTCGAAGCCCCAGCATTTT.

The V call is TRBV19, the J call TRBJ2-1, with 10 bases lining up with TRBD2. This CDR3 spans 14 amino acids. Germline-derived CDR1 and CDR2 are LNHDA and SQIVND (reference sequence). J lost 9 bases, V lost 5 bases, and 7 bases had no gene match. The CDR3: CASSWTSGYLEQFF. The CDR3 coding sequence is TGTGCCAGTAGTTGGACTAGCGGATACCTTGAGCAGTTCTTC. Full variable domain (missing parts from reference TRBV19 and TRBJ2-1): DGGITQSPKYLFRKEGQNVTLSCEQNLNHDAMYWYRQDPGQGLRLIYYSQIVNDFQKGDIAEGYSVSREKKESFPLTVTSAQKNPTAFYLCASSWTSGYLEQFFGPGTRLTVL.

As DNA, the CDR3 is TGTGCCAGCAGCCAAGTCGACGCTAGCGAGCAGTACTTC. Translation: CASSQVDASEQYF. The chain joins TRBV3-1 (or the pseudogene TRBV3-2) to TRBJ2-7, with D unclear. Germline V lookup: CDR1 LGHDT, CDR2 YNNKEL (reference sequence). This CDR3 spans 13 amino acids. The V and J ends lost 1 base and 6 bases respectively, with 10 bases between them.

This clone was counted between two and nine times. The rearrangement joins TRBV11-3 to TRBJ2-1, with 10 nucleotides matching TRBD2. Germline V gives CDR1 SGHNT, CDR2 YENEEA. Unmatched junction bases numbered 12, after V lost 1 base and J lost 9 bases. This CDR3 is built from 17 residues. The chain's CDR3 is CASSLGSLAGEVSEQFF. CDR3 nucleotides: TGTGCCAGCAGCTTAGGGTCGCTAGCGGGGGAAGTTAGTGAGCAGTTCTTC.

The rearrangement uses TRBV11-2 and TRBJ1-2; weak D call: TRBD1 (5 bases). Looked up from germline, CDR1 is SGHAT and CDR2 is FQNNGV. The CDR3 is made up of 15 amino acids. Trimming took 5 bases from V and 6 from J, leaving 19 bases between them. CDR3 in DNA: TGTGCCAGCAGCCCACCCGTTGGGGGGTTGGATGGCTACACCTTC. This translates into CASSPPVGGLDGYTF.

J is TRBJ2-1 and V is TRBV2, with TRBD2 matching 8 bases. V gave up 6 bases and J gave up 0 bases; unmatched junction bases: 10. This CDR3 contains 17 residues. Looked up from germline, CDR1 is SNHLY and CDR2 is FYNNEI. CDR3: CASSDILAGPSYNEQFF. The CDR3 DNA follows: TGTGCCAGCAGCGACATCTTAGCGGGACCCTCCTACAATGAGCAGTTCTTC. Full variable domain (rest looked up from reference TRBV2 and TRBJ2-1): EPEVTQTPSHQVTQMGQEVILRCVPISNHLYFYWYRQILGQKVEFLVSFYNNEISEKSEIFDDQFSVERPDGSNFTLKIRSTKLEDSAMYFCASSDILAGPSYNEQFFGPGTRLTVL.

The chain couples TRBV7-2 to TRBJ1-3; D is ambiguous. V lost 1 base to trimming and J lost 10 bases, with 8 bases between them. Germline V CDR1 and CDR2: SGHTA, FQGNSA. The CDR3 loop spans 12 amino acids. In DNA form, the CDR3 reads TGTGCCAGCAGCTTAGGAGCTGGTACCATATATTTT. Its translation: CASSLGAGTIYF. Based on the CDR3 plus reference TRBV7-2 and TRBJ1-3, the full variable domain is GAGVSQSPSNKVTEKGKDVELRCDPISGHTALYWYRQSLGQGLEFLIYFQGNSAPDKSGLPSDRFSAERTGGSVSTLTIQRTQQEDSAVYLCASSLGAGTIYFGEGSWLTVV.

The chain uses TRBV6-5 and TRBJ2-7, with 9 bases fitting TRBD1. The length of the CDR3 is 15 residues. The V gene's germline CDR1 is MNHEY and CDR2 SVGAGI. The J segment lost 2 bases and the V segment lost 8 bases, leaving 10 bases of the junction unmatched. The CDR3 region is CASRQGQGGTYEQYF. Written as DNA, the CDR3 is TGTGCCAGCCGACAGGGACAGGGAGGAACCTACGAGCAGTACTTC.

V usage is TRBV4-1 and J usage is TRBJ1-5, with 9 positions matching TRBD1. CDR3 length equals 14 residues. The V segment lost 4 bases and the J segment 7 bases; nucleotides outside the gene matches: 5. In germline, CDR1 is MGHRA, CDR2 YSYEKL. CDR3 coding DNA: TGCGCCAGCAGCCCGGGACAGGGAGAACAGCCCCAGCATTTT. Translating gives CASSPGQGEQPQHF.

This chain joins TRBV5-1 and TRBJ2-7; 11 nucleotides line up with TRBD2. This CDR3 is built from 15 residues. J lost 5 bases, V lost 0 bases, and 4 bases had no gene match. The germline V gene has CDR1 SGHRS and CDR2 YFSETQ. The CDR3 loop reads CASSLVAGGPDEQYF. The CDR3 nucleotides read TGCGCCAGCAGCTTGGTAGCGGGAGGGCCAGACGAGCAGTACTTC. Variable domain in full (rest from reference TRBV5-1 and TRBJ2-7): KAGVTQTPRYLIKTRGQQVTLSCSPISGHRSVSWYQQTPGQGLQFLFEYFSETQRNKGNFPGRFSGRQFSNSRSEMNVSTLELGDSALYLCASSLVAGGPDEQYFGPGTRLTVT.

This sequence joins TRBV18 and TRBJ2-5; 9 positions match TRBD1. The germline CDR1 and CDR2 sequences are KGHSH and LQKENI. J was trimmed by 0 bases and V by 3 bases; bases with no gene match: 5. The CDR3 is 16 amino acids. DNA of the CDR3: TGTGCCAGCTCACCCATCGGGACAGGGTACCAAGAGACCCAGTACTTC. Encoded protein: CASSPIGTGYQETQYF.

In its sample, this clone was seen once. The chain uses TRBV7-9 and TRBJ1-5, with no clear D. The germline gives CDR1 SEHNR, CDR2 FQNEAQ (reference sequence). The CDR3 covers 13 residues. The germline V and J ends were trimmed by 1 base and 5 bases, with 6 bases remaining between them. CDR3 residues: CASSLGSHQPQHF. CDR3 sequence (DNA): TGTGCCAGCAGCTTAGGGAGCCATCAGCCCCAGCATTTT.

The rearrangement links TRBV28 to TRBJ2-7, with 9 bases aligning to TRBD1. The CDR3 is made up of 17 amino acids. V trimming: 7 bases; J trimming: 5 bases; junction bases outside the gene matches: 18. Germline assignment: CDR1 MDHEN and CDR2 SYDVKM. The CDR3 spells CASIGSMGGGQGNEQYF. The CDR3 bases are TGTGCCAGCATCGGCTCAATGGGGGGGGGACAGGGCAACGAGCAGTACTTC. The full variable domain, its missing parts supplied by reference TRBV28 and TRBJ2-7, is DVKVTQSSRYLVKRTGEKVFLECVQDMDHENMFWYRQDPGLGLRLIYFSYDVKMKEKGDIPEGYSVSREKKERFSLILESASTNQTSMYLCASIGSMGGGQGNEQYFGPGTRLTVT.

The V and J genes are TRBV2 and TRBJ2-2; TRBD2 matches at 8 bases. CDR1 and CDR2 from the germline V gene are SNHLY and FYNNEI. The CDR3 length is 13 residues. Trimming at V came to 8 bases and at J to 3 bases, leaving 2 bases not matched to a gene. The CDR3 loop reads CASGTSYTGELFF. The DNA for the CDR3 is TGTGCCAGCGGGACTAGTTACACCGGGGAGCTGTTTTTT.

The chain uses TRBV15 and TRBJ2-1; TRBD2 matches 13 bases. The CDR3 runs 17 residues. CDR1 is LNHNV, CDR2 YYDKDF, per germline (reference sequence). The trim removed 8 bases at V and 5 bases at J, leaving 12 bases unmatched. CDR3 coding DNA: TGTGCCACCTCCATCCCCACTAGCGGGAGGGCCGACAATGAGCAGTTCTTC. Encoded protein: CATSIPTSGRADNEQFF.

The chain links TRBV18 to TRBJ2-6, with 8 bases lining up with TRBD1. The CDR3 length is 18 residues. CDR1 is KGHSH and CDR2 is LQKENI in the germline V gene. With 3 bases clipped from V and 4 bases from J, the junction kept 11 bases outside the gene matches. The CDR3, as DNA: TGTGCCAGCTCACCTGTTCCACAGGGGGGAAGCGGGGCCAACGTCCTGACTTTC. This encodes CASSPVPQGGSGANVLTF.

CDR3 sequence (DNA): TGCAGCGTTGAGTCGGCTAGCGGGAGCTTCTACGAGCAGTACTTC. This encodes CSVESASGSFYEQYF. The V and J genes are TRBV29-1 and TRBJ2-7; TRBD2 matches 10 bases. The CDR3 extends over 15 amino acids. V dropped 3 bases and J dropped 3; count of bases not matched to a gene: 8. Germline V lookup: CDR1 SQVTM, CDR2 ANQGSEA.

V is TRBV9 and J is TRBJ2-3; 8 bases line up with TRBD2. The germline gives CDR1 SGDLS, CDR2 YYNGEE. V was pared by 1 base and J by 0 bases, with 10 bases of the junction left unmatched. CDR3 length equals 18 residues. The CDR3 DNA reads as TGTGCCAGCAGCGTACCCCTCCCCGGCGGGGGGAGCACAGATACGCAGTATTTT. Translated, it gives CASSVPLPGGGSTDTQYF.

This clone showed up just once. CDR3 sequence (DNA): TGTGCCTGGAGTGGGGGACTAGCCGATGAGCAGTTCTTC. Translation: CAWSGGLADEQFF. The chain couples TRBV30 to TRBJ2-1; TRBD2 matches at 9 bases. Germline-derived CDR1 and CDR2 are GTSNPN and SVGIG (reference sequence). V trimming: 1 base; J trimming: 8 bases; junction bases outside the gene matches: 3. The CDR3 is made up of 13 amino acids.